This is a list of T cell receptor beta chains from one sample in a study of CD8+ T cells in alopecia areata. The repertoire was sequenced with immunoSEQ multiplex PCR; TCRdb's copy has only in-frame clones and lacks some. The sample carries 150,000 or so clones, 45% to 60% recorded once. The source material was CD4+ T cells sorted from blood. Receptor source: a human donor in good health. The CDR3 runs from the conserved cysteine through the conserved F or W. D genes are given only for firm matches. Expanded clones are given a class, and other clones once, few, many or no size at all.

few TRBJ2-1 TRBD1 TRBV6-6 CASRETGTGPNEQFF TGTGCCAGCAGGGAAACCGGGACAGGGCCGAATGAGCAGTTCTTC
few TRBJ2-3 - TRBV7-2 CASSFFGTDTQYF TGTGCCAGCAGCTTCTTCGGGACAGATACGCAGTATTTT
- TRBJ1-1 TRBD1 TRBV29-1 CGGTGNTEAFF TGCGGAGGGACAGGGAACACTGAAGCTTTCTTT
few TRBJ2-1 - TRBV29-1 CSVEARRNEQFF TGCAGCGTTGAAGCTAGGAGGAATGAGCAGTTCTTC
- TRBJ2-3 - TRBV29-1 CSAQTGTVRTDTQYF TGCAGCGCCCAGACCGGGACGGTCCGCACAGATACGCAGTATTTT
few TRBJ2-3 - TRBV15 CATSRAGVRADTQYF TGTGCCACCAGCAGAGCGGGAGTACGGGCAGATACGCAGTATTTT
- TRBJ2-7 TRBD2 TRBV4-1 CASSQTSGYEQYF TGCGCCAGCAGCCAAACTAGCGGCTACGAGCAGTACTTC
- TRBJ2-1 TRBD1 TRBV19 CASSTGQYNEQFF TGTGCCAGTAGCACGGGACAGTACAATGAGCAGTTCTTC
- TRBJ2-3 TRBD2 TRBV7-8 CASSLDASGIRDTQYF TGTGCCAGCAGCTTAGACGCTAGCGGGATTCGAGATACGCAGTATTTT
- TRBJ1-2 - TRBV29-1 CSVEANYGYTF TGCAGCGTTGAGGCTAACTATGGCTACACCTTC
- TRBJ1-1 TRBD1 TRBV25-1 CASSARTGKIVEAFF TGTGCCAGCAGTGCAAGGACAGGGAAGATTGTCGAAGCTTTCTTT
- TRBJ1-1 - TRBV6-5 CASSYRSAGNTEAFF TGTGCCAGCAGTTACAGATCGGCGGGGAACACTGAAGCTTTCTTT
once TRBJ2-7 - TRBV5-1 CASTSTRGASYEQYF TGCGCCAGCACCTCAACCCGGGGCGCCTCCTACGAGCAGTACTTC
few TRBJ1-3 - TRBV9 CASSPSRNTIYF TGTGCCAGCAGCCCCTCTAGAAACACCATATATTTT
- TRBJ2-5 - TRBV28 CASSFPGRETQYF TGTGCCAGCAGTTTTCCAGGCAGGGAGACCCAGTACTTC
- TRBJ2-7 - TRBV4-1 CASSQGRVRYF TGCGCCAGCAGCCAAGGTAGGGTCCGGTACTTC
few TRBJ2-1 TRBD2 TRBV28 CASRPGGHEQFF TGTGCCAGCAGGCCGGGAGGGCATGAGCAGTTCTTC
- TRBJ1-2 - TRBV7-9 CASSVDGINYGYTF TGTGCCAGCAGCGTGGACGGAATTAACTATGGCTACACCTTC
- TRBJ1-1 TRBD1 TRBV30 CAWSVHRGTEAFF TGTGCCTGGAGTGTACACAGGGGCACTGAAGCTTTCTTT
- TRBJ2-5 TRBD1 TRBV29-1 CSVRTGEETQYF TGCAGCGTCAGGACAGGGGAGGAGACCCAGTACTTC
few TRBJ1-1 TRBD1 TRBV6-6 CASSRDRVAFF TGTGCCAGCAGCCGGGACAGGGTAGCTTTCTTT
- TRBJ1-5 - TRBV19 CASSSAAGNQPQHF TGTGCCAGTAGTTCAGCGGCGGGGAACCAGCCCCAGCATTTT
- TRBJ1-2 TRBD1 TRBV6-6 CASSHRDRGHGYTF TGTGCCAGCAGTCACCGGGACAGGGGCCATGGCTACACCTTC
- TRBJ2-3 - TRBV11-2 CASSLRRGGDTQYF TGTGCCAGCAGCTTACGGAGGGGTGGAGATACGCAGTATTTT
- TRBJ1-2 TRBD1 TRBV5-6 CASSFPTGANYGYTF TGTGCCAGCAGCTTCCCGACAGGGGCCAACTATGGCTACACCTTC
- TRBJ2-1 - TRBV9 CASSVVGDSEQFF TGTGCCAGCAGCGTAGTCGGGGATTCTGAGCAGTTCTTC
- TRBJ1-5 - TRBV30 CAWSAAWHQPQHF TGTGCCTGGAGTGCAGCCTGGCATCAGCCCCAGCATTTT
- TRBJ2-2 TRBD2 TRBV2 CASRNSGSSTGELFF TGTGCCAGCAGAAACAGCGGGAGTAGCACCGGGGAGCTGTTTTTT
- TRBJ2-5 - TRBV30 CAWTVGETQYF TGTGCCTGGACAGTTGGTGAGACCCAGTACTTC
- TRBJ2-6 - TRBV27 CASTRTGGISGANVLTF TGTGCCAGCACCAGGACAGGAGGGATCTCTGGGGCCAACGTCCTGACTTTC
- TRBJ1-1 TRBD1 TRBV16 CASSQSDRLEAFF TGTGCCAGCAGCCAATCGGACAGGCTAGAAGCTTTCTTT
few TRBJ2-3 TRBD2 TRBV29-1 CSVPRLAGLTDTQYF TGCAGCGTTCCCAGACTAGCGGGGCTGACAGATACGCAGTATTTT
few TRBJ1-3 - TRBV29-1 CSSFSGNTIYF TGCAGCAGCTTCTCTGGAAACACCATATATTTT
few TRBJ2-7 TRBD2 TRBV29-1 CSVEGLVGGTKSPRYEQYF TGCAGCGTTGAAGGGTTGGTAGGCGGGACTAAAAGCCCGAGGTACGAGCAGTACTTC
- TRBJ2-7 - TRBV30 CAWSAGVGYEQYF TGTGCCTGGAGTGCGGGAGTAGGGTACGAGCAGTACTTC
few TRBJ2-1 TRBD2 TRBV28 CASSLPGLAGPGFF TGTGCCAGCAGCCTACCGGGACTAGCGGGGCCAGGGTTCTTC